This T cell receptor beta chain appears in the sequencing data of a study of cytomegalovirus exposure and HLA in healthy donors. The CDR3 has 16 residues. The J segment lost 0 bases and the V segment lost 5 bases, leaving 7 bases of the junction unmatched. Germline V gene sequence: CDR1 LNHDA, CDR2 SQIVND (reference sequence). The primer mix had 60 Vbeta and 13 Jbeta primers. The assay was immunoSEQ multiplex PCR, and TCRdb's table has in-frame clones only and misses some. The table includes a few hundred thousand clones, approximately 80% detected once. This clonotype was obtained from a girl aged 2 to 9 in good health and CMV-seronegative. Sequenced sample: PBMCs. J is TRBJ2-1 and V is TRBV19, with 7 positions matching TRBD1. CDR3 sequence: CASSGYRGSSYNEQFF. Here the CDR3 DNA reads TGTGCCAGTAGTGGATACAGGGGAAGCTCCTACAATGAGCAGTTCTTC.